This T cell receptor (beta chain) was sequenced during a study of human T cells and chemical hapten exposure. This CDR3 region has 11 residues. V lost 7 bases and J lost 5, with 11 bases in between. CDR1 and CDR2 from the germline V gene are SQVTM and ANQGSEA. TCRdb reprocessed the RACE reads via MiXCR and lists one record per CDR3 protein. Among over 75,000 distinct CDR3 sequences listed, approximately 11% were seen once. Time point meaning: patch test 3, about 24 weeks after DPC sensitization. Described treatment: therapeutic diphenylcyclopropenone sensitization with weekly scalp DPC. The sequencing here drew on whole blood, taken in connection with sensitization to the hapten diphenylcyclopropenone (DPC). This TCR came from a woman in her twenties or thirties with alopecia areata. Some clones in this sample may be carry-over from other donors' samples. The chain couples TRBV29-1 to TRBJ1-1; tentatively, D is TRBD1 (5 bases). CDR3 nucleotide sequence: TGCAGCGGGGAAGGGGAGACTGAAGCTTTCTTT. It codes for CSGEGETEAFF.